The source of this TCR beta chain is a study of T cells in localized non-small cell lung cancer. Regarding the study as a whole: Appearances in adjacent lung were noted for a median approximately 52 of the top 100 tumor clones. Longer overall survival accompanied higher blood T cell density. Clonality peaked in uninvolved adjacent lung rather than tumor. Heterogeneity within the tumor remains possible, as just one region underwent sequencing.

Comment on this clone: Antigen: not known.

Trimming left V 10 bases short and J 6 bases short, with 19 bases between. The CDR3 consists of 13 residues. The germline CDR1 and CDR2 sequences are MDHEN and SYDVKM. Assay: immunoSEQ multiplex PCR; the TCRdb copy retains only in-frame clones and omits some. The sample yields over 50,000 clones, 85% to 90% seen once. The origin of this receptor is a woman aged 40-70 years with stage I lung adenocarcinoma. The chain combines TRBV28 with TRBJ2-7, with D possibly being TRBD1 (7 bases). The sequenced sample was peripheral blood, obtained before any cancer treatment. In DNA, the CDR3 is TGTGCCACCCGAAGGGGGCGGGAAAGCGAGCAGTACTTC. Its protein product is CATRRGRESEQYF.